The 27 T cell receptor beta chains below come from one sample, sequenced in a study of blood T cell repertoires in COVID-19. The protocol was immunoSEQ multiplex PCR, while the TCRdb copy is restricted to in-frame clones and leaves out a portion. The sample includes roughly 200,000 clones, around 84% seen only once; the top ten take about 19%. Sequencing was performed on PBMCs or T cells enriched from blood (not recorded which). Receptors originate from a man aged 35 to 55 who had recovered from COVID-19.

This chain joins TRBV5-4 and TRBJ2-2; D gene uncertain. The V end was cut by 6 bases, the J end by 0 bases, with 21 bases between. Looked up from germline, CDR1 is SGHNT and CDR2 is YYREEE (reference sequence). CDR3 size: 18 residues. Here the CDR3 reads CASKKQPTRNTNTGELFF. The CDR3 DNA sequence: TGTGCCAGCAAAAAGCAACCAACCAGGAATACGAACACCGGGGAGCTGTTTTTT.

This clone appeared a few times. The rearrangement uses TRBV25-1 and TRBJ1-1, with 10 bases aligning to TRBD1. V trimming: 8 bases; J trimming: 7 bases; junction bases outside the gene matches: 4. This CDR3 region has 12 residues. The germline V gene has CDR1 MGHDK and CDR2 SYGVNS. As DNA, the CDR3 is TGTGCCAGCCGACAGGGGGCCGGTGAAGCTTTCTTT. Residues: CASRQGAGEAFF.

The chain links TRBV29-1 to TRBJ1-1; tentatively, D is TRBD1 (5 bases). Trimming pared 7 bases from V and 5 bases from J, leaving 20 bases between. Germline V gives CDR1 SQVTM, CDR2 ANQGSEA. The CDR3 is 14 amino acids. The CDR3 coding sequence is TGCAGCGCTCCGGACCCTCTGAAGGGGACTGAAGCTTTCTTT. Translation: CSAPDPLKGTEAFF.

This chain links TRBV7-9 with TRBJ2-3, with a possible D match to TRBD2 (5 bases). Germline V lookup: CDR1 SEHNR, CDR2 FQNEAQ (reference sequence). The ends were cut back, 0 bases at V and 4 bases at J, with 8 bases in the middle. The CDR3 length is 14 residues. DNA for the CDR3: TGTGCCAGCAGCTTAGCGGGAGCGGCAGATACGCAGTATTTT. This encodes CASSLAGAADTQYF.

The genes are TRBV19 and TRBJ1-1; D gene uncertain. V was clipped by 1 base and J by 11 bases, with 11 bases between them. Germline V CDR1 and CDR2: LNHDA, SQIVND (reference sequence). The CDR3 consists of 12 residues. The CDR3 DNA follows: TGTGCCAGTAGTATAGGTTCTGGAGGGGCTTTCTTT. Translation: CASSIGSGGAFF.

The CDR3 DNA reads TGTGCCAGCAGCTTATCTGGGACAGGGAACGTTGACAATGAGCAGTTCTTC. The encoded protein is CASSLSGTGNVDNEQFF. The V call is TRBV11-3, the J call TRBJ2-1; the match to TRBD1 covers 9 bases. The V segment lost 2 bases and the J segment 5 bases; nucleotides outside the gene matches: 10. Germline loops: CDR1 SGHNT, CDR2 YENEEA. The CDR3 has 17 amino acids. Variable domain in full (rest from reference TRBV11-3 and TRBJ2-1): EAGVVQSPRYKIIEKKQPVAFWCNPISGHNTLYWYLQNLGQGPELLIRYENEEAVDDSQLPKDRFSAERLKGVDSTLKIQPAELGDSAVYLCASSLSGTGNVDNEQFFGPGTRLTVL.

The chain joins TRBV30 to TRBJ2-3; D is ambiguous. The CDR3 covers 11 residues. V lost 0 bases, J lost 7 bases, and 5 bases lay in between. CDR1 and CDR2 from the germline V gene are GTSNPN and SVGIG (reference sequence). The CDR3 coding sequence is TGTGCCTGGAGTGTACTTTATACGCAGTATTTT. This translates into CAWSVLYTQYF. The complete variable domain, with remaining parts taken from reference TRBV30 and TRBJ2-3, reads SQTIHQWPATLVQPVGSPLSLECTVEGTSNPNLYWYRQAAGRGLQLLFYSVGIGQISSEVPQNLSASRPQDRQFILSSKKLLLSDSGFYLCAWSVLYTQYFGPGTRLTVL.

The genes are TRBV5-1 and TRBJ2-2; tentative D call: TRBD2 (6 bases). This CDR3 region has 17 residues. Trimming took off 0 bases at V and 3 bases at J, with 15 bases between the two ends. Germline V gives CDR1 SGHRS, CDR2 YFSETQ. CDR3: CASSLAAGQDHTGELFF. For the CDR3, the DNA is TGCGCCAGCAGCTTGGCCGCGGGGCAGGACCACACCGGGGAGCTGTTTTTT.

This CDR3 is CASSQLGLAGGEQYF. CDR3 nucleotides: TGTGCCAGCAGCCAACTCGGACTAGCGGGAGGTGAGCAGTACTTC. V gene TRBV16 combines with J gene TRBJ2-7; TRBD2 agrees at 14 bases. Germline CDR1 is KGHSY and CDR2 is FQNENV. V lost 2 bases and J lost 7; bases outside the gene matches: 4. This CDR3 region has 15 residues.

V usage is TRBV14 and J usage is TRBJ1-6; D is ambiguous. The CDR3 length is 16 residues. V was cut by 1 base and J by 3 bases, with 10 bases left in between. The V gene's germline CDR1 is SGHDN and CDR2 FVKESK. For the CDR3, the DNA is TGTGCCAGCAGCCAAGGCGACACCTTCTATAATTCACCCCTCCACTTT. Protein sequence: CASSQGDTFYNSPLHF.

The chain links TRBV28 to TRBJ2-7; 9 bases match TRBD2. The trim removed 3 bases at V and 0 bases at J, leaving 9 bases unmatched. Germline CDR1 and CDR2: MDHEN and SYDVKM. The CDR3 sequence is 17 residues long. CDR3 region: CASSFGGLAGSSYEQYF. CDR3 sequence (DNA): TGTGCCAGCAGTTTCGGAGGGCTAGCGGGGTCCTCCTACGAGCAGTACTTC.

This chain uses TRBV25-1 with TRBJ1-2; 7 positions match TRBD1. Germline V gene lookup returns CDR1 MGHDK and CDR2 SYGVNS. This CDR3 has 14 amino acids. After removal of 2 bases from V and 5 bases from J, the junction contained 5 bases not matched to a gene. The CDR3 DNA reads TGTGCCAGCAGTGAACATGGGACAGAATATGGCTACACCTTC. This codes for CASSEHGTEYGYTF.

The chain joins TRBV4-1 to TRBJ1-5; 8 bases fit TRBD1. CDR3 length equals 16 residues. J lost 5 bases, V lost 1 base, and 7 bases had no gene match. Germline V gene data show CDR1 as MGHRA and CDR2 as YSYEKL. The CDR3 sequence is CASSQVPGQGDQPQHF. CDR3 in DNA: TGCGCCAGCAGCCAAGTGCCAGGACAGGGAGATCAGCCCCAGCATTTT.

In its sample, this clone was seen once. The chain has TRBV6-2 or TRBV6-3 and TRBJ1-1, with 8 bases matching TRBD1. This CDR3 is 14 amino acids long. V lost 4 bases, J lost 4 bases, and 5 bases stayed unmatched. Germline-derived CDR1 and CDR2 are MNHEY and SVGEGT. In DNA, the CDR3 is TGTGCCAGCAGTTCCCAGGGGGCCCTCACTGAAGCTTTCTTT. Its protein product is CASSSQGALTEAFF.

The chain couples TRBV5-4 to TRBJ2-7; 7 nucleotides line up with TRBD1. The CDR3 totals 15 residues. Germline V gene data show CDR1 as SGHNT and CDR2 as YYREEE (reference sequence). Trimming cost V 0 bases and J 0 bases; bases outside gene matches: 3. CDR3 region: CASSLDRGSSYEQYF. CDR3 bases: TGTGCCAGCAGCTTGGACAGGGGAAGCTCCTACGAGCAGTACTTC.

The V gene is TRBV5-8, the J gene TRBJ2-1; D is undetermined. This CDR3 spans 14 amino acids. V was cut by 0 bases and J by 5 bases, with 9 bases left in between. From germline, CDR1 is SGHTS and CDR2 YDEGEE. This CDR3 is CASSLGGAHNEQFF. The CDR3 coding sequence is TGTGCCAGCAGCTTGGGAGGAGCCCACAATGAGCAGTTCTTC.

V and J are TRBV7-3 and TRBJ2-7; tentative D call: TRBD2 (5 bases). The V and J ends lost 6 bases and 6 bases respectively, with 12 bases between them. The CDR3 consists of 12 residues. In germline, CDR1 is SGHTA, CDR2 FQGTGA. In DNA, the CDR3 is TGTGCCAGCAGTCCGGCCGCGGGCGAGCAGTACTTC. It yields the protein CASSPAAGEQYF.

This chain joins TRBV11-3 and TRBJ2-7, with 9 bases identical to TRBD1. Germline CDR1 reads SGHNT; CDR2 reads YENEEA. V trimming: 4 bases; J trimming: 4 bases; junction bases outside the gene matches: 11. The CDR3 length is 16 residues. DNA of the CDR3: TGTGCCAGCAGCTCAGTGGGGACAGGGTTAGGGTACGAGCAGTACTTC. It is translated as CASSSVGTGLGYEQYF.

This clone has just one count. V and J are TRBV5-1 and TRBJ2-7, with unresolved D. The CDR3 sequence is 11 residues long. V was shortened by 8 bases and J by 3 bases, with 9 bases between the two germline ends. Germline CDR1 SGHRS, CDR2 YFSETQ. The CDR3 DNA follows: TGCGCCAGTGGAGAACTCTACGAGCAGTACTTC. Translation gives CASGELYEQYF.

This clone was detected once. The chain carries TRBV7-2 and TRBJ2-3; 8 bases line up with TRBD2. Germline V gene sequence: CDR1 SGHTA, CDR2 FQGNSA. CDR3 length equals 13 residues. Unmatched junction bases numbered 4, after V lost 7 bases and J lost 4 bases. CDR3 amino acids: CASKSGSADTQYF. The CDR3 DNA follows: TGTGCCAGCAAGAGCGGGAGCGCAGATACGCAGTATTTT.

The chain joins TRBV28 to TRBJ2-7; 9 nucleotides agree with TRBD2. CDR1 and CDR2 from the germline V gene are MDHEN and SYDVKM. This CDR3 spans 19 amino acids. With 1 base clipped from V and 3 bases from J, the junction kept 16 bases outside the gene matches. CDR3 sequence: CASSLFLAGESLNVYEQYF. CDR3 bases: TGTGCCAGCAGTTTATTTTTAGCGGGAGAGTCCCTAAACGTCTACGAGCAGTACTTC.

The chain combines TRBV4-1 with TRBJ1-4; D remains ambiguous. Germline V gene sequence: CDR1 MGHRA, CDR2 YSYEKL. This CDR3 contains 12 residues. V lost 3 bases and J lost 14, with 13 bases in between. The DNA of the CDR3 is TGCGCCAGCAGCCATATCCGGGATAGGCTGTTTTTT. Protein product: CASSHIRDRLFF.

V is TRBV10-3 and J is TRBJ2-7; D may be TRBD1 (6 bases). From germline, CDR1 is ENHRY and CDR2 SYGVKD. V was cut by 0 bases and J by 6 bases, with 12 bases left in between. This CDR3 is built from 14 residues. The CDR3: CAISESLAGAEQYF. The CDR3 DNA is TGTGCCATCAGTGAGTCCTTGGCAGGGGCCGAGCAGTACTTC.

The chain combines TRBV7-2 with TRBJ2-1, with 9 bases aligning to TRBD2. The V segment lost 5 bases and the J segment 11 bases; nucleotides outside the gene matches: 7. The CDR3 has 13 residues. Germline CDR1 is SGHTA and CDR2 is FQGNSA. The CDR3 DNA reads TGTGCCAGCAGCACGGGACTAGCCAGAAAGCAGTTCTTC. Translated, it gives CASSTGLARKQFF.

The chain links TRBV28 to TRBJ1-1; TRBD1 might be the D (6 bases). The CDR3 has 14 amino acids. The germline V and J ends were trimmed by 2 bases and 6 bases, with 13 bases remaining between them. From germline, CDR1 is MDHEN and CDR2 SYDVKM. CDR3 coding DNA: TGTGCCAGCAGTTTACCCCAGGGGTATGCTGAAGCTTTCTTT. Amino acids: CASSLPQGYAEAFF.

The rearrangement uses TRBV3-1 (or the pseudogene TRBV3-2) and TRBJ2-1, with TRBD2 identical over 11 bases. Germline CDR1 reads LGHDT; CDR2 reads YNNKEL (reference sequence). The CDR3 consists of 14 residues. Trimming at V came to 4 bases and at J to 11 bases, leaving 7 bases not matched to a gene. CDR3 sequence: CASSPDPSGRKQFF. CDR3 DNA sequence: TGTGCCAGCAGCCCAGACCCTAGCGGGAGGAAGCAGTTCTTC.

CDR3 coding DNA: TGCGCCAGCAGCCAGGACAGGAGAAATTCACCCCTCCACTTT. Protein product: CASSQDRRNSPLHF. V and J are TRBV4-1 and TRBJ1-6, with TRBD1 identical over 7 bases. V gave up 3 bases and J gave up 7 bases; unmatched junction bases: 3. Per germline, CDR1 MGHRA and CDR2 YSYEKL. The CDR3 consists of 14 residues.